These 20 T cell receptor beta chains share one sample of origin, sequenced in a study of T cell clones after liver transplantation. The assay was immunoSEQ multiplex PCR, and TCRdb's table has in-frame clones only and misses some. Of tens of thousands of clones listed, about two thirds are singletons. The sequencing here drew on CD4+ T cells from blood, taken before liver transplant. All receptors come from a human donor who received a liver transplant.

This clone was counted a single time. This chain joins TRBV7-3 and TRBJ1-3, with D unclear. Trimming took off 4 bases at V and 0 bases at J, with 7 bases between the two ends. Germline assignment: CDR1 SGHTA and CDR2 FQGTGA. CDR3 length: 14 amino acids. This CDR3 is CASSSGSSGNTIYF. The CDR3 nucleotides are TGTGCCAGCAGCTCCGGGAGCTCTGGAAACACCATATATTTT.

This chain connects TRBV7-9 to TRBJ2-5, with D maybe TRBD1 (5 bases). Looked up from germline, CDR1 is SEHNR and CDR2 is FQNEAQ (reference sequence). This CDR3 spans 13 amino acids. V lost 5 bases and J 7 bases, leaving 14 bases between the germline ends. The CDR3 nucleotides are TGTGCCAGCAGCGCACAGGAGATGGGGACCCAGTACTTC. This sequence encodes CASSAQEMGTQYF. The full variable domain, its missing parts supplied by reference TRBV7-9 and TRBJ2-5, is DTGVSQNPRHKITKRGQNVTFRCDPISEHNRLYWYRQTLGQGPEFLTYFQNEAQLEKSRLLSDRFSAERPKGSFSTLEIQRTEQGDSAMYLCASSAQEMGTQYFGPGTRLLVL.

The rearrangement links TRBV27 to TRBJ2-3; TRBD1 might be the D (6 bases). The CDR3 length is 14 residues. The ends were cut back, 5 bases at V and 6 bases at J, with 15 bases in the middle. The germline CDR1 and CDR2 sequences are MNHEY and SMNVEV (reference sequence). For the CDR3, the DNA is TGTGCCAGCAGTCGCAGGGGAATTGGGGATACGCAGTATTTT. This codes for CASSRRGIGDTQYF.

The CDR3 DNA is TGTGCCAGCAGTAAACGGACAGGGACAACTAATGAAAAACTGTTTTTT. This encodes CASSKRTGTTNEKLFF. The V call is TRBV28, the J call TRBJ1-4, with 8 bases fitting TRBD1. This CDR3 is built from 16 residues. Germline CDR1 reads MDHEN; CDR2 reads SYDVKM. With 5 bases clipped from V and 0 bases from J, the junction kept 5 bases outside the gene matches. Using reference TRBV28 and TRBJ1-4 for the parts outside the CDR3, the full variable domain is DVKVTQSSRYLVKRTGEKVFLECVQDMDHENMFWYRQDPGLGLRLIYFSYDVKMKEKGDIPEGYSVSREKKERFSLILESASTNQTSMYLCASSKRTGTTNEKLFFGSGTQLSVL.

The chain is built from TRBV2 and TRBJ1-2; a possible D gene is TRBD1 (5 bases). V was trimmed by 5 bases and J by 2 bases, leaving 6 bases between them. The CDR3 has 12 residues. Germline V gives CDR1 SNHLY, CDR2 FYNNEI. DNA for the CDR3: TGTGCCAGCAGTCAGGGCAACTATGGCTACACCTTC. It specifies CASSQGNYGYTF.

In its sample, this clone was seen a few times. The chain uses TRBV29-1 and TRBJ1-2, with D maybe TRBD1 (6 bases). Germline CDR1 SQVTM, CDR2 ANQGSEA. The CDR3 has 12 residues. V was shortened by 4 bases and J by 2 bases, with 8 bases between the two germline ends. The CDR3 sequence is CSVGQGNYGYTF. The CDR3 DNA is TGCAGCGTTGGTCAGGGGAACTATGGCTACACCTTC.

This clone occurred a few times. The rearrangement joins TRBV11-2 to TRBJ1-1, with 7 bases lining up with TRBD1. Losses at the gene ends were 5 bases for V and 2 bases for J; bases not matched to a gene: 8. From germline, CDR1 is SGHAT and CDR2 FQNNGV. There are 15 residues in the CDR3. CDR3: CASSRLTGSNTEAFF. The CDR3 nucleotides are TGTGCCAGCAGCCGATTGACAGGGAGCAACACTGAAGCTTTCTTT.

The chain links TRBV4-2 to TRBJ1-1, with D possibly TRBD1 on 5 matching bases. The CDR3 covers 14 residues. Trimming shortened V by 3 bases and J by 0 bases, and 8 bases separated the two germline ends. Per germline, CDR1 LGHNA and CDR2 YNFKEQ. CDR3 sequence: CASSQRTLNTEAFF. The CDR3 DNA reads TGTGCCAGCAGCCAGCGGACACTGAACACTGAAGCTTTCTTT.

This chain links TRBV21-1 with TRBJ2-7; TRBD1 was called by the table and not checked on the DNA. TRBV21-1 is flagged as a pseudogene. This CDR3 contains 16 residues. CDR3 bases: TGTGCCAGCAGCAAAGTAGACAGGTCACCTCCCTACGAGCAGTACTTC. Translated: CASSKVDRSPPYEQYF.

This chain links TRBV7-2 with TRBJ2-4, with D tentatively TRBD2 (6 bases). CDR3 length equals 15 residues. The germline V and J ends were trimmed by 2 bases and 3 bases, with 11 bases remaining between them. Per the germline V gene, CDR1 is SGHTA and CDR2 is FQGNSA. CDR3 sequence: CASSLPRRDKNIQYF. In DNA, the CDR3 is TGTGCCAGCAGCTTACCCAGGAGGGACAAAAACATTCAGTACTTC.

J is TRBJ1-4 and V is TRBV6-1; 9 bases align to TRBD1. J was trimmed by 1 base and V by 4 bases; bases with no gene match: 4. CDR1 MNHNS and CDR2 SASEGT come from the germline V gene. This CDR3 has 16 amino acids. The CDR3 nucleotides read TGTGCCAGCAGTGCACCGGGACAGGGAACTAATGAAAAACTGTTTTTT. It is translated as CASSAPGQGTNEKLFF.

This chain links TRBV5-1 with TRBJ2-7; 8 bases are a match to TRBD1. CDR1 is SGHRS, CDR2 YFSETQ, per germline. With V trimmed by 1 base and J by 2 bases, 8 bases remained unmatched. The CDR3 has 16 amino acids. The CDR3 region has the DNA TGCGCCAGCAGCTTGATCCCGGGACAGGAGACCTACGAGCAGTACTTC. Translating it yields CASSLIPGQETYEQYF.

J is TRBJ1-1 and V is TRBV4-2; 8 bases align to TRBD1. The V gene's germline CDR1 is LGHNA and CDR2 YNFKEQ. This CDR3 comprises 16 residues. V lost 2 bases, J lost 4 bases, and 9 bases stayed unmatched. The CDR3 sequence: CASSQRTDRVGTEAFF. In DNA form, the CDR3 reads TGTGCCAGCAGCCAACGAACGGACAGGGTCGGCACTGAAGCTTTCTTT.

This chain uses TRBV7-9 with TRBJ2-6, with unresolved D. V was shortened by 5 bases and J by 0 bases, with 5 bases between the two germline ends. In germline, CDR1 is SEHNR, CDR2 FQNEAQ (reference sequence). This CDR3 contains 14 residues. In DNA, the CDR3 is TGTGCCAGCAGCGTCTCCTCTGGGGCCAACGTCCTGACTTTC. Its protein product is CASSVSSGANVLTF.

The chain recombines TRBV7-8 with TRBJ1-5, with 11 bases identical to TRBD1. Looked up from germline, CDR1 is SGHVS and CDR2 is FQNEAQ. The junction had 9 bases not matched to a gene; V was cut back by 5 bases and J by 6 bases. This CDR3 region has 16 residues. The CDR3 bases are TGTGCCAGCAGCCCCAGGACAGGGGGCGCTTTTCAGCCCCAGCATTTT. It encodes CASSPRTGGAFQPQHF.

The chain is built from TRBV15 and TRBJ2-4, with TRBD2 as a possible D gene (5 bases). The CDR3 is 15 amino acids. The germline CDR1 and CDR2 sequences are LNHNV and YYDKDF (reference sequence). V lost 3 bases and J lost 6, with 15 bases in between. This CDR3 is CATSSLSGNLNIQYF. DNA for the CDR3: TGTGCCACCAGCAGCCTATCCGGGAACCTAAACATTCAGTACTTC.

The chain carries TRBV7-9 and TRBJ1-6; TRBD1 might be the D (6 bases). The CDR3 is made up of 16 amino acids. V was pared by 7 bases and J by 4 bases, with 17 bases between. CDR1 and CDR2 (germline): SEHNR, FQNEAQ (reference sequence). The chain's CDR3 is CASKEGGRGYNSPLHF. The CDR3 coding sequence is TGTGCCAGCAAGGAAGGGGGAAGGGGTTATAATTCACCCCTCCACTTT.

This rearrangement joins TRBV28 to TRBJ2-1; a possible D gene is TRBD2 (5 bases). V gave up 5 bases and J gave up 10 bases, with 15 bases separating them. This CDR3 region has 13 residues. Germline V gives CDR1 MDHEN, CDR2 SYDVKM. CDR3 DNA sequence: TGTGCCAGCAGTGCGGGCGCAGTAGTAGAGCAGTTCTTC. It is translated as CASSAGAVVEQFF.

Note on this clone: Germline is not matched at one junction end, which may reflect a read error. This sequence joins TRBV7-7 and TRBJ2-5; D may be TRBD2 (7 bases). CDR1 and CDR2 from the germline V gene are SSHAT and FNYEAQ (reference sequence). The CDR3 sequence is 17 residues long. This chain's CDR3 is CASSLVIRGGALETQYF. DNA for the CDR3: TGTGCTAGCAGCTTAGTAATTAGAGGGGGGGCGTTGGAGACCCAGTACTTC.

V usage is TRBV5-8 and J usage is TRBJ1-2; 7 nucleotides line up with TRBD1. Germline assignment: CDR1 SGHTS and CDR2 YDEGEE. V was pared by 2 bases and J by 7 bases, with 14 bases of the junction left unmatched. This CDR3 has 16 residues. In nucleotides, the CDR3 is TGTGCCAGCAGCTTTGCCACAGGGGAGAGAGGAGGTGGCTACACCTTC. Amino acid sequence: CASSFATGERGGGYTF.